The present entry profiles one T cell receptor (beta chain) with its context. This entry is derived from a study of shared clonotypes between healthy human individuals. Study details: Contributing individuals were two females and a few males aged 18 to 49.

The study ran the assay at deep level. Genomic DNA per cell subset filled all wells of several immunoSEQ plates. Original processing methods: From ImmunoSEQ came sequences covering only the junction and carrying no quality scores, so filtering differed. Assay: immunoSEQ multiplex PCR; the TCRdb copy retains only in-frame clones and omits some. V, J and clone size are those of that table, while D and trimming were read from the DNA. Of hundreds of thousands of clones in the sample, around three quarters were seen once. The length of the CDR3 is 16 residues. The germline V gene encodes CDR1 SQVTM and CDR2 ANQGSEA.

This sequence originates from a woman aged 40 to 50 in good health. Some clones in this sample may be carry-over from other donors' samples. Sequenced: PBMCs. The chain links TRBV29-1 to TRBJ2-5; D is tentatively TRBD1 or TRBD2 (7 bases each). The J call may be in error: the DNA end matches TRBJ2-7 better. CDR3 nucleotides: TGCAGCGTTGATAGGGGCAGGGGGGGCGGTCCCCACGAGCAGTACTTC. This gives the protein CSVDRGRGGGPHEQYF.